This T cell receptor beta chain derives from a study of Ad26.COV2.S vaccination and SARS-CoV-2 variants. About the research overall: Recipients of Ad26.COV2.S got it intramuscularly, once or twice 56 days apart.

Overall study results and limits: Once vaccination had occurred, spike-specific CD8+ and CD4+ T cell responses reportedly showed substantial breadth.

The treatment was: about 20 received Ad26.COV2.S at low or high dose, single or two shots; about five received placebo; per-sample allocation not given. All samples were drawn on day 63, counting from the first vaccine or placebo injection. Germline assignment: CDR1 LGHNA and CDR2 YNFKEQ. The length of the CDR3 is 15 residues. The germline V and J ends were trimmed by 0 bases and 4 bases, with 11 bases remaining between them. This clone has just one count. What it binds is unknown. TCRdb's table, derived via immunoSEQ multiplex PCR, lists solely in-frame clones and lacks some. The table records over 400,000 clones, 92% of them present only once.

The specimen was peripheral blood, collected in a trial of Ad26.COV2.S vaccine versus placebo. The J gene is TRBJ2-3, the V gene TRBV4-2, with D perhaps matching TRBD1 (5 bases). The source of this sequence is a person between 18 and 60 years old who received the Ad26.COV2.S COVID-19 vaccine or a placebo. The CDR3 here is CASSQDGAHSDTQYF. The CDR3 region has the DNA TGTGCCAGCAGCCAAGATGGGGCCCATTCAGATACGCAGTATTTT.